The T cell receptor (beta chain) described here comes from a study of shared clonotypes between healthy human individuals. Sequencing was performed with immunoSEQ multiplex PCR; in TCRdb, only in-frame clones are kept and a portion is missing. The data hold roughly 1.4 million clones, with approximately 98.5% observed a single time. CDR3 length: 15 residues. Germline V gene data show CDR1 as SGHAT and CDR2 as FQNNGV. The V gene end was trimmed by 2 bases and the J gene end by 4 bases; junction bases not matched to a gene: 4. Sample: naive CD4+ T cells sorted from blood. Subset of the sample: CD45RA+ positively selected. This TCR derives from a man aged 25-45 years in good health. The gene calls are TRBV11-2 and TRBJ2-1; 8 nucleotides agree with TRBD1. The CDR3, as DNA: TGTGCCAGCAGCTTAAGTCAGGGGGCTTACAATGAGCAGTTCTTC. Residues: CASSLSQGAYNEQFF.